This TCR beta chain emerged from a study of cytomegalovirus exposure and HLA in healthy donors (dated by TCRdb to between 2016 and 2019). Regarding the study in general: In an earlier analysis of approximately 500 of the donors, around 300 Gb of sequence data and 117 million unique TCR beta sequences from roughly 200 million T cells were reported. Approximately 310 gigabases of sequencing data and 80 million or so unique TCR sequences were included in an early release covering 550 to 800 HLA-typed donors. Among the approximately 400 genotyped donors, approximately 77% belonged to the genetic ancestry cluster associated with self-reported Caucasian donors. The aim of the study was to test whether cataloging public T cell receptors could identify signatures of past pathogen exposure. The T cell repertoires of 666 subjects were profiled by immunosequencing and related to cytomegalovirus serostatus. A separate validation cohort of more than 100 different subjects was used in addition to the approximately 700-subject first cohort. The study combined high-throughput TCR immunosequencing, statistical association of individual TCRs with disease status, and machine learning to predict cytomegalovirus infection status. A later analysis re-examined previously published TCR beta repertoires from several hundred donors and added high-resolution HLA genotyping to investigate patterns of TCR occurrence. Rather than using new phenotypic data, the later analysis identified candidate immune exposures from TCR beta sequences and from how often those sequences occurred across donors. An earlier analysis of 450 to 750 of the donors used high-throughput TCR beta sequencing to judge whether each TCR beta V gene segment behaved as functional or pseudogenic. Donor age, sex, ethnicity and CMV serostatus were compiled together with the repertoire data. A later genetic analysis used genome-wide SNP genotypes for about 60% of the roughly 700 donors, treating that subset as a discovery cohort. All discovery cohort repertoires had been generated using a single sequencing platform. Class I and class II HLA loci were covered by the typing at four-digit resolution. Typing coverage differed by locus: A, B, C, DRB1 and DQB1 were typed in roughly 620-630 donors, DQA1 in 500 to 550, DPA1 in 600 to 610, and DPB1 in around 490. Several DR-DQ haplotypes were treated as single units for association and clustering because of strong linkage in the cohort. Among some 400 genotyped donors of the cohort, an average of about 240,000 unique TCR beta nucleotide sequences were sequenced per donor, 15% to 20% of them non-productive.

Libraries were built with the immunoSEQ multiplex PCR assay. For the multiplex PCR, a mixture combining 60 forward primers for TCR Vbeta segments and 13 reverse primers for TCR Jbeta segments was used. The CDR3 region of rearranged TCR beta genes was amplified from genomic DNA by a multiplex PCR assay. The amplified TCR beta libraries were sequenced on the Illumina HiSeq System as 87-base-pair reads. Per the source publication's procedure: A later analysis tallied roughly 80 million unique TCR beta chains across the 550 to 850 repertoires, and roughly 11 million of those chains were shared by two or more donors. To remove PCR and sequencing errors, raw reads were error-corrected and collapsed into unique sequences using a nearest-neighbor algorithm that merged closely related sequences. To assign V, D and J gene segments, CDR3 sequences were aligned to IMGT reference sequences. Each retained sequence needed at least a six-nucleotide match to both a V gene segment and a J gene segment. A rearrangement counted as productive if the CDR3 had no stop codons and remained in frame with V and J, and every other rearrangement counted as non-productive. CDR3 was defined by IMGT convention, running from the second conserved V-encoded cysteine to the conserved J-encoded phenylalanine. In an earlier analysis of just under 600 of the donors, sequences lacking an unambiguous match to a single V gene segment were excluded. In an earlier analysis of approximately 590 of the donors, V segments were called functional above 56.7% productive rearrangements and were called segregating when the between-donor standard deviation exceeded 5%. A statistical classification framework was developed to diagnose cytomegalovirus status using the catalog of TCR beta chain sequences. A later analysis assigned V and J genes by comparing TCR nucleotide sequences with IMGT/GENE-DB human TR gene sequences. The TCRdist pipeline was used in a later analysis to assign CDR3 sequences and most-parsimonious VDJ recombination scenarios. In a later analysis, each TCR beta chain was defined by its CDR3 amino acid sequence together with its V-gene family, and reads lacking a unique V-gene family were excluded. As a way to deal with suspected cross-contamination and a sequencing artifact, a later analysis dropped hundreds of nucleotide sequences that were highly shared and had low generation probability. A later analysis calculated a clonal expansion index for each public chain from normalized within-repertoire ranks of inferred template counts. A later analysis computed generation probabilities with a VDJ recombination model fitted to out-of-frame rearrangements, and checked the results against IGoR. A later analysis scored TCR-TCR, TCR-HLA and TCR-CMV co-occurrence with hypergeometric tests, applying a repertoire-size bias correction to TCR pairs. False discovery rates were estimated in a later analysis by permuting HLA or CMV assignments 20 times. A later analysis grouped co-occurring TCRs with DBSCAN, adding TCRdist sequence similarity when clustering within HLA-allele-positive subsets. Repertoires with fewer than 30,000 or more than 120,000 public chains, plus five repertoires with anomalous nucleotide sharing, were excluded from co-occurrence clustering. The table was pulled from immuneACCESS by TCRdb, which kept in-frame rearrangements only. Such tables lose some clones; where checked, under half of the loss comes from unresolved V genes, and the rest has no known cause. For V, J and clone size, that table is used; D and trimming come from the DNA. This sample has a few hundred thousand clones in its table, and 65% to 80% of those were observed once. The top ten hold roughly 15% of the sample.

A remark on this clone: Its antigen has not been determined. No much larger clonotype is one base removed from it; base qualities were not supplied.

In total, fewer than 750 healthy bone marrow donors made up the cohort. At the time of sampling, every cohort member was nominally healthy, though immune exposures that went unrecorded were likely present. The donor was CMV seronegative and was included in the group of a few hundred seronegative cohort members. A peripheral blood sample was collected from each donor, and TCR beta sequencing was performed on peripheral blood mononuclear cells. Genomic DNA was extracted from the blood cell samples with the Qiagen DNeasy Blood Extraction Kit. The CDR3 goes from the cysteine to the phenylalanine over 16 residues. The sequence is cut down to CDR3 DNA, 48 bases in frame from base 1. V loses 1 base at its end and J loses 2 bases; junction bases beyond the gene matches: 5. CDR1 and CDR2, per the germline V gene, are MGHDK and SYGVNS. Results the study describes overall, beyond this receptor: In a later analysis, TCR association rates were found to vary across HLA loci, with the most associated TCRs seen for DRB1 alleles and the fewest for HLA-C alleles. The study listed over 150 TCR beta chains as associated with cytomegalovirus. The earlier analysis of approximately 560 of the donors excluded 15 to 20 rarely observed V segments, including chromosome 9 orphons, because counts were too low. A further reported finding was that TCR beta sequences accurately predicted the HLA-A and HLA-B alleles for most subjects in the first cohort. The classifier was reported to diagnose cytomegalovirus status with high specificity and sensitivity in both the original and validation cohorts. According to the authors, the approach could potentially be generalized to other disease states and immunological phenotypes. Correlated functional status among segregating V segments might reflect linkage disequilibrium, but an unknown experimental factor could not be ruled out. While some public TCRs were present in many individuals, most TCR sequences turned up only very rarely across donors. The cohort was sequenced for TCR beta chains only, and without alpha or paired-chain data the features that could be detected were limited. Compared with the 666-donor mean, donors in an Asian-associated ancestry cluster had fewer N-insertions in productive TCRs, according to a later genetic analysis. In vitro tests confirmed that a few of the cytomegalovirus-associated TCR beta chains recognize cytomegalovirus antigens. The 87-base-pair reads could not distinguish some IMGT-functional V segments, including TRBV6-2 and TRBV6-3, so those segments were excluded. A cluster of highly shared sequence variants was judged likely to be a technical artifact of the sequencing pipeline. In a later analysis, most CMV-associated TCR beta chains were found to appear HLA-restricted, with HLA associations seemingly driven largely by CMV exposure. A later analysis found that HLA-associated TCR beta chains were more clonally expanded and had lower generation probabilities than equally common non-associated chains. When HLA alleles, especially DR and DQ, strongly co-occurred, TCR associations were difficult to assign to individual alleles. CMV serostatus was the only immune exposure information available for the cohort. Roughly uniform sequencing depth across donors was assumed in presence/absence analyses, although this assumption may not hold. Because HLA typing was unavailable for some donors at each locus, only the typed subset was used in association tests. Broadly in line with IMGT annotations, most TCR beta V segments showed up in productive rearrangements about 90% or about 30% of the time in an earlier analysis of some 590 of the donors. In a later genetic analysis, a missense DCLRE1C variant was associated with V-gene and J-gene trimming of TCR beta chains, and the association was replicated in an independent cohort. A later analysis reported that several top co-occurrence clusters appeared linked to parvovirus B19, influenza, CMV and Epstein-Barr virus. At a false discovery rate of 0.05, a later analysis linked around 15,000 TCR beta sequences to specific HLA alleles.

The rearrangement combines TRBV25-1 with TRBJ2-1; 7 central bases correspond to TRBD1. Input material: PBMCs. The clonotype originates from a man aged 40-49 years in good health and CMV-seronegative. The DNA sequence is TGTGCCAGCAGTGAATTTTGGGACAGAACCTACAATGAGCAGTTCTTC. Its amino acids are CASSEFWDRTYNEQFF.